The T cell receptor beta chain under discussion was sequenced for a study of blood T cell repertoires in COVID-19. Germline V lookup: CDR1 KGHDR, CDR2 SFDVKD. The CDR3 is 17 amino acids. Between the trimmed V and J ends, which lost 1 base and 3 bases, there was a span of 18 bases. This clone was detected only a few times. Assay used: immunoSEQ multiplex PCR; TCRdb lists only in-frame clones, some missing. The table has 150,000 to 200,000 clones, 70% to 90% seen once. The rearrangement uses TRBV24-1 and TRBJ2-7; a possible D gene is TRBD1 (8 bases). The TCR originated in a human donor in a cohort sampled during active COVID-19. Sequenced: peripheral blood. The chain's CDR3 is CATSDFRTGRVSYEQYF. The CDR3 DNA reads TGTGCCACCAGTGATTTCAGGACAGGGAGGGTGAGCTACGAGCAGTACTTC.